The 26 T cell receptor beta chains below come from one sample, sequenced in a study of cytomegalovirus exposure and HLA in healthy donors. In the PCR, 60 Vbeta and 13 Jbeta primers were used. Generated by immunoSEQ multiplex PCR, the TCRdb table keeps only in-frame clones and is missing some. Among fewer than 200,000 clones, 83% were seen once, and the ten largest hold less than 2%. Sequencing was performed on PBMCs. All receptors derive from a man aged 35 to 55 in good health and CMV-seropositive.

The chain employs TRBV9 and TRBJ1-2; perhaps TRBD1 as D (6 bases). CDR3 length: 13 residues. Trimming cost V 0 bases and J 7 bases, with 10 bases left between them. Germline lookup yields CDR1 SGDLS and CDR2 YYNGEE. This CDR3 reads CASSVATRGGYTF. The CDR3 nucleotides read TGTGCCAGCAGCGTAGCTACCAGGGGTGGCTACACCTTC. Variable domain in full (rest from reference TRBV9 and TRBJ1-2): DSGVTQTPKHLITATGQRVTLRCSPRSGDLSVYWYQQSLDQGLQFLIQYYNGEERAKGNILERFSAQQFPDLHSELNLSSLELGDSALYFCASSVATRGGYTFGSGTRLTVV.

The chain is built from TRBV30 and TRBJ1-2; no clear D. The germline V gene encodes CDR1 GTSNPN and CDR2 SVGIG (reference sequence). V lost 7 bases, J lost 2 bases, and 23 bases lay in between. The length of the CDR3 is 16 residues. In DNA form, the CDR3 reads TGTGCCTCCCCAGTAGGGCCGGGGAGAGGGAACTATGGCTACACCTTC. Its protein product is CASPVGPGRGNYGYTF.

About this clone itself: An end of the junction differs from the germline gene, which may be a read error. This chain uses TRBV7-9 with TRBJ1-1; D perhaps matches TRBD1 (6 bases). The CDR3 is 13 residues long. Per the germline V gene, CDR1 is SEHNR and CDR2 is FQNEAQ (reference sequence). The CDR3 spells CASSLSGEGGASF. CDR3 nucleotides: TGTGCCAGCAGCTTATCTGGTGAAGGGGGGGCTTCCTTT.

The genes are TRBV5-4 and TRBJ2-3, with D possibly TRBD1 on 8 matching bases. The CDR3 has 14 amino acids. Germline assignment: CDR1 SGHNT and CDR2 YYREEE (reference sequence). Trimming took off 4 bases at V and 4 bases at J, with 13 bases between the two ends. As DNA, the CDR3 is TGTGCCAGCAGCCGACAGGGGAGGGCAGATACGCAGTATTTT. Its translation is CASSRQGRADTQYF.

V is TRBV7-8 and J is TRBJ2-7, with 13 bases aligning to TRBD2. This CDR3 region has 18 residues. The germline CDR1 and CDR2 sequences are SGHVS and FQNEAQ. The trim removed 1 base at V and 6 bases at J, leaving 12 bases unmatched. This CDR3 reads CASSLGETSGRPRREQYF. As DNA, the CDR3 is TGTGCCAGCAGCTTAGGTGAGACTAGCGGGAGGCCCCGACGCGAGCAGTACTTC.

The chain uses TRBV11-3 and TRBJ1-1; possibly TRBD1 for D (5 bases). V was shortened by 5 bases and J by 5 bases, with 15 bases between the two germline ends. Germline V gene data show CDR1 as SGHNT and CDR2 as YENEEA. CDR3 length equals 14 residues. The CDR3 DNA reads TGTGCCAGCAGCCCGTCGGGGGTCGATACTGAAGCTTTCTTT. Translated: CASSPSGVDTEAFF. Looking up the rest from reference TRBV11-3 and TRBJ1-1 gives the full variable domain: EAGVVQSPRYKIIEKKQPVAFWCNPISGHNTLYWYLQNLGQGPELLIRYENEEAVDDSQLPKDRFSAERLKGVDSTLKIQPAELGDSAVYLCASSPSGVDTEAFFGQGTRLTVV.

CDR3 amino acids: CASTPGRQETQYF. The CDR3 DNA follows: TGTGCCAGCACCCCGGGTAGGCAAGAGACCCAGTACTTC. The rearrangement uses TRBV28 and TRBJ2-5; the D is unclear. Germline CDR1 reads MDHEN; CDR2 reads SYDVKM. The CDR3 contains 13 residues. V gave up 7 bases and J gave up 2 bases, with 11 bases separating them.

CDR3 nucleotide sequence: TGTGCCAGCACAGCGGGGGACGGTTCACCCCTCCACTTT. It is translated as CASTAGDGSPLHF. The genes are TRBV2 and TRBJ1-6, with a tentative D call TRBD1 (5 bases). The CDR3 has 13 amino acids. Trimming cost V 7 bases and J 9 bases, with 13 bases left between them. Germline CDR1 and CDR2: SNHLY and FYNNEI.

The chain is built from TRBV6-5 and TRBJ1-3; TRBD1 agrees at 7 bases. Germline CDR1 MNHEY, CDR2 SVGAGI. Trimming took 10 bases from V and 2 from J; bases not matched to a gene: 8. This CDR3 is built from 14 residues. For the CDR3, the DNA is TGTGCCACCTCGACAGGGATGACTGGAAACACCATATATTTT. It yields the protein CATSTGMTGNTIYF.

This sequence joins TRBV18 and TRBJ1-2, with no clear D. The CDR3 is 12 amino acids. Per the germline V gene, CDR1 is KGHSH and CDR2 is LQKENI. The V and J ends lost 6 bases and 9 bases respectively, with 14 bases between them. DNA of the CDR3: TGTGCCAGCTCTCATCGGTCCGTAAGCTACACCTTC. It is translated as CASSHRSVSYTF.

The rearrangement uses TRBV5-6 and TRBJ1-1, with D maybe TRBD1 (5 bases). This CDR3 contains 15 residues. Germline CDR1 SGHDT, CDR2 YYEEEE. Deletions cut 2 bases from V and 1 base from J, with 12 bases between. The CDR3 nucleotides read TGTGCCAGCAGCTTTTGGGGCCTTGGGAACACTGAAGCTTTCTTT. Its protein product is CASSFWGLGNTEAFF.

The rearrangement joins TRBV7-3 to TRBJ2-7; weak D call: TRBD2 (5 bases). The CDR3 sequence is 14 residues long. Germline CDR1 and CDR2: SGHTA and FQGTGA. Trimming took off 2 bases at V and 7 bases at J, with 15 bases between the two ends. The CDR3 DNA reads TGTGCCAGCAGCTTAGTAGCGAGAGGTGGGGAGCAGTACTTC. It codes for CASSLVARGGEQYF.

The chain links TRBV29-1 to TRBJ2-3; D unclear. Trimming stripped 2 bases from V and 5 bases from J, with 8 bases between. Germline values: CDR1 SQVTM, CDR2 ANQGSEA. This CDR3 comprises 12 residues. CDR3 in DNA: TGCAGCGTTGAAAGACTGCAAGATACGCAGTATTTT. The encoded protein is CSVERLQDTQYF.

CDR3 DNA: TGTGCCATCACCCTGGACAGGGGGAACACTGAAGCTTTCTTT. Protein product: CAITLDRGNTEAFF. J is TRBJ1-1 and V is TRBV10-3, with 9 bases fitting TRBD1. Germline loops: CDR1 ENHRY, CDR2 SYGVKD. The V and J ends lost 7 bases and 1 base, in that order; junction bases with no gene match: 4. This CDR3 has 14 amino acids.

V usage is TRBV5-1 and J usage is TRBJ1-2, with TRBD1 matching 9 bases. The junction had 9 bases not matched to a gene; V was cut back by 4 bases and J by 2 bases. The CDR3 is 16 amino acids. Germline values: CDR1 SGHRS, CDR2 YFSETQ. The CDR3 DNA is TGCGCCAGCAGCCCCGCAGGCGGGACAGGGAACTATGGCTACACCTTC. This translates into CASSPAGGTGNYGYTF.

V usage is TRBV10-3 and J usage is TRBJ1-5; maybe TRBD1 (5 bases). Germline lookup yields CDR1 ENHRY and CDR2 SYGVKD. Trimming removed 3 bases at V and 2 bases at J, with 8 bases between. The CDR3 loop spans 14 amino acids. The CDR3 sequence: CAISDWGGNQPQHF. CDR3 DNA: TGTGCCATCAGTGACTGGGGGGGCAATCAGCCCCAGCATTTT.

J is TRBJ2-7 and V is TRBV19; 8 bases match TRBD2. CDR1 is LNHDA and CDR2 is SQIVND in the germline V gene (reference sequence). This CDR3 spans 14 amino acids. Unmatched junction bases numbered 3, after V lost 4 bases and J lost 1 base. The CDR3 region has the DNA TGTGCCAGTAGTAGTACTAGCGGATCCTACGAGCAGTACTTC. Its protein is CASSSTSGSYEQYF.

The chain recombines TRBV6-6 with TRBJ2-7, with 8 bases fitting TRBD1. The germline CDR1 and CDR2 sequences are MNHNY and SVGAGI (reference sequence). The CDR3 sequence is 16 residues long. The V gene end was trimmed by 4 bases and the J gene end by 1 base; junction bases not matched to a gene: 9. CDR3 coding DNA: TGTGCCAGCAGTTTGACAGGGGCAGTCGGATCCTACGAGCAGTACTTC. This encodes CASSLTGAVGSYEQYF.

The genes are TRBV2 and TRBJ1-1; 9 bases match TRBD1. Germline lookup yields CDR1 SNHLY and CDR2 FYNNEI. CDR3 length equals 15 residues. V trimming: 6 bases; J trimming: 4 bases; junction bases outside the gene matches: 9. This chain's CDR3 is CASSPPGQGITEAFF. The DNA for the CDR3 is TGTGCCAGCAGCCCCCCCGGACAGGGGATCACTGAAGCTTTCTTT.

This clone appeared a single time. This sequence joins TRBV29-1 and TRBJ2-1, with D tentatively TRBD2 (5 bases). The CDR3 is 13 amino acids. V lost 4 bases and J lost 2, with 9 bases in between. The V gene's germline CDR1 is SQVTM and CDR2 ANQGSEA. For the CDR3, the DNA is TGCAGCGTTGGGAGGCTCCCCTACAATGAGCAGTTCTTC. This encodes CSVGRLPYNEQFF.

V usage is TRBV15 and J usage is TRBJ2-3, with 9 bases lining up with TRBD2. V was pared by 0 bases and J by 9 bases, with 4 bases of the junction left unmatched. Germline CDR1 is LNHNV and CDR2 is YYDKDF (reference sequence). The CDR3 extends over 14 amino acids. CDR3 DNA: TGTGCCACCAGCAGAGATTTAGCGGGAGACACGCAGTATTTT. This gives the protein CATSRDLAGDTQYF.

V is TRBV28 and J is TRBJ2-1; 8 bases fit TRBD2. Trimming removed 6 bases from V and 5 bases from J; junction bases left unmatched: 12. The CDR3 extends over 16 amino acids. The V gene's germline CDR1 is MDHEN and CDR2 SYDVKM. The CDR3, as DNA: TGTGCCAGCAGCAAATGGGGCGGGAGGCTCGACAATGAGCAGTTCTTC. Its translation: CASSKWGGRLDNEQFF.

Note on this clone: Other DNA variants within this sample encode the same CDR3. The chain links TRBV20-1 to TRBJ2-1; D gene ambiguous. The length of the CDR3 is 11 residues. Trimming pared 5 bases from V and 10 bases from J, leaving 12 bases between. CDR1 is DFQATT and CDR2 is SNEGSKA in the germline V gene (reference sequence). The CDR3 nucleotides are TGCAGTGCTCGACAAGCCGACGAGCAGTTCTTC. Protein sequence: CSARQADEQFF.

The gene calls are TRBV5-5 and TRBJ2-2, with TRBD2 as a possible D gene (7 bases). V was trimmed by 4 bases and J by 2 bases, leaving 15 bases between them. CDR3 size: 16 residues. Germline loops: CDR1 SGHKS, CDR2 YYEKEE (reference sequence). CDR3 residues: CASSQEGGVNTGELFF. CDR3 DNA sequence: TGTGCCAGCAGCCAAGAAGGGGGGGTTAACACCGGGGAGCTGTTTTTT.

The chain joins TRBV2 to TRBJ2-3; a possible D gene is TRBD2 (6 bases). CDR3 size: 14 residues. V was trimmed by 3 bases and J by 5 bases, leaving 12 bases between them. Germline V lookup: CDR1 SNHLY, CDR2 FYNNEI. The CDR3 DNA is TGTGCCAGCAGTGAGTCGCTAGCGTTAGATACGCAGTATTTT. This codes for CASSESLALDTQYF.

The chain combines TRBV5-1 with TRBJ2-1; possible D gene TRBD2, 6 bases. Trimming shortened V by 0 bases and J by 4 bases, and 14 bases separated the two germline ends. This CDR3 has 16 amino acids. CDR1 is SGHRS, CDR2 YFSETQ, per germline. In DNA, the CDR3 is TGCGCCAGCAGCTTGGCCATAAGCGGGCGGTACAATGAGCAGTTCTTC. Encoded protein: CASSLAISGRYNEQFF. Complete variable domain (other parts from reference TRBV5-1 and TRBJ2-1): KAGVTQTPRYLIKTRGQQVTLSCSPISGHRSVSWYQQTPGQGLQFLFEYFSETQRNKGNFPGRFSGRQFSNSRSEMNVSTLELGDSALYLCASSLAISGRYNEQFFGPGTRLTVL.